This T cell receptor beta chain was profiled in a study of glioma-infiltrating T cells. Study-wide results and caveats: Tissue-blood divergence was below expectation in non-neoplastic patients, above in gliomas.

A note on this clonotype: Its specificity is unknown.

Germline V gene lookup returns CDR1 SNHLY and CDR2 FYNNEI. CDR3 length: 16 amino acids. V was pared by 4 bases and J by 3 bases, with 16 bases between. TCR alpha and beta CDR3 regions were amplified from RNA using iRepertoire nested multiplex PCR. TCRdb re-analysed the multiplex PCR reads in MiXCR, keeping a single row per CDR3 protein. Here the sample spans about 140,000 distinct CDR3 sequences, 30% to 40% being singletons. Specimen: glioma tissue, nonneoplastic brain tissue, or PBMCs (not recorded which). The TCR was taken from a human donor with low-grade glioma or glioblastoma, undergoing nonglioma brain surgery, or in good health (not recorded which). V and J are TRBV2 and TRBJ1-3; D is perhaps TRBD1 (6 bases). The CDR3 reads CASSAGWGRSGNTIYF. CDR3 in DNA: TGTGCCAGCAGTGCCGGGTGGGGGCGAAGTGGAAACACCATATATTTT.